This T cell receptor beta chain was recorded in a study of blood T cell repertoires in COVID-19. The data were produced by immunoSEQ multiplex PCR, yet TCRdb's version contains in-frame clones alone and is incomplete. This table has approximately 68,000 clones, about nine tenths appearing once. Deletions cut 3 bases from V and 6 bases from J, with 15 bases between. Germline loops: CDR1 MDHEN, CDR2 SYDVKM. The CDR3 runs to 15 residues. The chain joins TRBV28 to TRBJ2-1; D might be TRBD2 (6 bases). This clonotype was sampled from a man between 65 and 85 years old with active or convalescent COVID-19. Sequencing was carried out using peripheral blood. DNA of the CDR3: TGTGCCAGCAGTTTGCCTAGCGCCATGGCCAATGAGCAGTTCTTC. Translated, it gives CASSLPSAMANEQFF.